This is a list of T cell receptor beta chains from one sample in a study of cytomegalovirus exposure and HLA in healthy donors. TCRdb's copy holds only in-frame clones and misses some; the assay was immunoSEQ multiplex PCR. The data hold 150,000 to 200,000 clones, with about four fifths observed a single time. Sequencing was done on a sample of PBMCs. The receptors originated from a male donor in good health and CMV-seropositive. CDR3s include the opening cysteine and the closing phenylalanine or tryptophan. A D gene is named only where the DNA matches it firmly. Some rows have no size entry. The others give once, few or many, or a class for an expanded clone.

size,D,J,V,CDR3,DNA
.,.,TRBJ2-1,TRBV30,CAWKGGHNEQFF,TGTGCCTGGAAGGGAGGTCACAATGAGCAGTTCTTC
.,TRBD1,TRBJ2-7,TRBV6-5,CASSYSGTGIYEQYF,TGTGCCAGCAGTTACTCGGGGACAGGGATTTACGAGCAGTACTTC
.,TRBD1,TRBJ2-6,TRBV5-1,CASSGTGGGSGANGLTF,TGCGCCAGCAGCGGGACAGGGGGCGGCTCTGGGGCCAACGGCCTGACTTTC
few,TRBD1,TRBJ2-5,TRBV14,CASSGGQLKYQETQYF,TGTGCCAGCAGCGGGGGACAGCTTAAGTACCAAGAGACCCAGTACTTC
.,.,TRBJ1-1,TRBV4-3,CASSQDTGAMNTEAFF,TGCGCCAGCAGCCAAGATACTGGGGCGATGAACACTGAAGCTTTCTTT
.,.,TRBJ1-2,TRBV5-6,CASSLAAGGGYTF,TGTGCCAGCAGCTTGGCCGCGGGCGGTGGCTACACCTTC
.,TRBD1,TRBJ1-1,TRBV15,CATSSRTRDRGEGAFF,TGTGCCACCAGCAGCAGAACTCGGGACAGGGGTGAGGGAGCTTTCTTT
.,.,TRBJ2-7,TRBV30,CASRSGAGSYEQYF,TGTGCCAGTAGATCAGGGGCCGGCTCCTACGAGCAGTACTTC
.,.,TRBJ1-2,TRBV11-2,CASSLDSAYGYTF,TGTGCCAGCAGCTTAGACAGTGCCTATGGCTACACCTTC
.,TRBD1,TRBJ2-2,TRBV5-1,CASTTVPSGGHGELFF,TGCGCCAGCACCACCGTGCCTTCAGGGGGCCACGGGGAGCTGTTTTTT
.,TRBD2,TRBJ2-7,TRBV9,CASSVGGGRGEQYF,TGTGCCAGCAGCGTGGGGGGGGGACGTGGAGAGCAGTACTTC
.,TRBD1,TRBJ2-7,TRBV27,CASSCTTVDRGTRPYEQYF,TGTGCCAGCAGTTGCACGACCGTCGACAGGGGCACACGACCCTACGAGCAGTACTTC
.,.,TRBJ1-3,TRBV6-1,CASRDGSGNTIYF,TGTGCCAGCCGTGACGGCTCTGGAAACACCATATATTTT
.,.,TRBJ1-4,TRBV19,CASTGGQFGNEKLFF,TGTGCCAGTACGGGGGGGCAGTTCGGTAATGAAAAACTGTTTTTT
.,.,TRBJ1-3,TRBV7-8,CASSLIRGGNTIYF,TGTGCCAGCAGCTTAATCAGGGGTGGAAACACCATATATTTT
.,TRBD1,TRBJ1-2,TRBV19,CASWTGGGYGYTF,TGTGCCAGCTGGACAGGGGGAGGCTATGGCTACACCTTC
.,.,TRBJ2-3,TRBV28,CASSVESTDTQYF,TGTGCCAGCAGTGTGGAGAGCACAGATACGCAGTATTTT
.,.,TRBJ2-5,TRBV21-1,CASSKVGQETQYF,TGTGCCAGCAGCAAAGTCGGTCAAGAGACCCAGTACTTC
few,.,TRBJ1-3,TRBV18,CASSPSEVSGNTIYF,TGTGCCAGCTCACCGAGTGAGGTCTCTGGAAACACCATATATTTT
.,TRBD1,TRBJ1-6,TRBV7-2,CASSLGVGTGFVDSPLHF,TGTGCCAGCAGCTTAGGAGTCGGGACAGGGTTTGTGGATTCACCCCTCCACTTT
.,TRBD1,TRBJ1-2,TRBV6-1,CASSAGQSYGYTF,TGTGCCAGCAGTGCGGGACAGTCCTATGGCTACACCTTC
.,TRBD1,TRBJ2-4,TRBV30,CAWSGQGFVTKNIQYF,TGTGCCTGGAGTGGACAGGGGTTCGTAACCAAAAACATTCAGTACTTC
.,.,TRBJ1-4,TRBV6-1,CASFPGARNEKLFF,TGTGCCAGCTTTCCGGGAGCTCGTAATGAAAAACTGTTTTTT